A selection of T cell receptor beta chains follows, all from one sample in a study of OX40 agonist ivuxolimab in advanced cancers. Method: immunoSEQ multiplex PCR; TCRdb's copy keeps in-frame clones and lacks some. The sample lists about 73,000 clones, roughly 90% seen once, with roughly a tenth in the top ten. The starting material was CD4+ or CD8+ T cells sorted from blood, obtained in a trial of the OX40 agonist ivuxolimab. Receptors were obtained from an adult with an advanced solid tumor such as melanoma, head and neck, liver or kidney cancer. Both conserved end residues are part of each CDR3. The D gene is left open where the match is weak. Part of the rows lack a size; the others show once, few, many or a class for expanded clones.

CDR3 DNA: TGTGCCAGCAGCTCTCCCCAGGGCCACGAGCAGTACTTC; CDR3 protein: CASSSPQGHEQYF; V gene: TRBV7-9; J gene: TRBJ2-7; D gene: -; clone size: -
CDR3 DNA: TGTGCCAGCAGCCTCGGGAGGGAAAAACTGTTTTTT; CDR3 protein: CASSLGREKLFF; V gene: TRBV7-6; J gene: TRBJ1-4; D gene: -; clone size: -
CDR3 DNA: TGTGCCAGCGGGATCGGGAGCACAGATACGCAGTATTTT; CDR3 protein: CASGIGSTDTQYF; V gene: TRBV9; J gene: TRBJ2-3; D gene: -; clone size: -
CDR3 DNA: TGTGCCAGCAGTTACAACGAGGCCACTGAAGCTTTCTTT; CDR3 protein: CASSYNEATEAFF; V gene: TRBV6-5; J gene: TRBJ1-1; D gene: -; clone size: -
CDR3 DNA: TGTGCCAGCAGCTTAGATAGGGACAGGGCCTACGAGCAGTACTTC; CDR3 protein: CASSLDRDRAYEQYF; V gene: TRBV7-9; J gene: TRBJ2-7; D gene: TRBD1; clone size: -
CDR3 DNA: TGTGCCAGCAGCCCCCTGGGGGGGGGCACAGATACGCAGTATTTT; CDR3 protein: CASSPLGGGTDTQYF; V gene: TRBV7-6; J gene: TRBJ2-3; D gene: TRBD2; clone size: -
CDR3 DNA: TGTGCCAGCAGTTACTCGGTATCTGAAGCTTTCTTT; CDR3 protein: CASSYSVSEAFF; V gene: TRBV6-6; J gene: TRBJ1-1; D gene: -; clone size: -
CDR3 DNA: TGTGCCAGCAGCATCCGGACAGGGATGACCTCCTACAATGAGCAGTTCTTC; CDR3 protein: CASSIRTGMTSYNEQFF; V gene: TRBV5-6; J gene: TRBJ2-1; D gene: TRBD1; clone size: -
CDR3 DNA: TGTGCCAGCAGCTTAGGGGGGGGCTACGAGCAGTACTTC; CDR3 protein: CASSLGGGYEQYF; V gene: TRBV7-2; J gene: TRBJ2-7; D gene: TRBD2; clone size: -
CDR3 DNA: TGTGCCAGCAGCTGGGACTATCCAGGAGGGGAGACCCAGTACTTC; CDR3 protein: CASSWDYPGGETQYF; V gene: TRBV7-2; J gene: TRBJ2-5; D gene: TRBD2; clone size: -
CDR3 DNA: TGTGCCAGTAGTTCTCAGGACGGGGGGGGCTATTTCTATGGCTACACCTTC; CDR3 protein: CASSSQDGGGYFYGYTF; V gene: TRBV19; J gene: TRBJ1-2; D gene: -; clone size: -
CDR3 DNA: TGTGCCAGCAGCCCGAACCCAGGGGAGCGGGCTGGAAACACCATATATTTT; CDR3 protein: CASSPNPGERAGNTIYF; V gene: TRBV13; J gene: TRBJ1-3; D gene: -; clone size: once
CDR3 DNA: TGTGCCAGCAGCGTCACGGGACAGAACACCGGGGAGCTGTTTTTT; CDR3 protein: CASSVTGQNTGELFF; V gene: TRBV9; J gene: TRBJ2-2; D gene: -; clone size: -
CDR3 DNA: TGTGCCAGTAGTATTATGGTACAGGGAGTTCCCGAGCAGTACTTC; CDR3 protein: CASSIMVQGVPEQYF; V gene: TRBV19; J gene: TRBJ2-7; D gene: -; clone size: -
CDR3 DNA: TGTGCCAGCAGCTTCGGGGCGTCCTACGAGCAGTACTTC; CDR3 protein: CASSFGASYEQYF; V gene: TRBV27; J gene: TRBJ2-7; D gene: -; clone size: once
CDR3 DNA: TGTGCCAGCAGCTGGACCGGGACAGACAACTATGGCTACACCTTC; CDR3 protein: CASSWTGTDNYGYTF; V gene: TRBV6-6; J gene: TRBJ1-2; D gene: TRBD1; clone size: -
CDR3 DNA: TGTGCCATCAGTGAGCTATGGACAGGGGGGTCCTACGAGCAGTACTTC; CDR3 protein: CAISELWTGGSYEQYF; V gene: TRBV10-3; J gene: TRBJ2-7; D gene: TRBD1; clone size: once
CDR3 DNA: TGTGCCAGCAGCGGAACAGGGGGCTACGAGCAGTACTTC; CDR3 protein: CASSGTGGYEQYF; V gene: TRBV5-6; J gene: TRBJ2-7; D gene: TRBD1; clone size: -
CDR3 DNA: TGCGCCAGCAGCTTGTTCTCGGGCAGGGACGAGAATGGCTACACCTTC; CDR3 protein: CASSLFSGRDENGYTF; V gene: TRBV5-1; J gene: TRBJ1-2; D gene: -; clone size: -
CDR3 DNA: TGTGCCAGCAGCCCAGGGGGAACTGAAGCTTTCTTT; CDR3 protein: CASSPGGTEAFF; V gene: TRBV5-4; J gene: TRBJ1-1; D gene: TRBD1; clone size: -
CDR3 DNA: TGTGCCAGCAGCTCGGGACCGGCAAACGTCTATGGCTACACCTTC; CDR3 protein: CASSSGPANVYGYTF; V gene: TRBV7-8; J gene: TRBJ1-2; D gene: -; clone size: -
CDR3 DNA: TGTGCCAGCAGTGACGGGACTAGCGGGGGGAATGAGCAGTTCTTC; CDR3 protein: CASSDGTSGGNEQFF; V gene: TRBV6-4; J gene: TRBJ2-1; D gene: TRBD2; clone size: medium-sized
CDR3 DNA: TGCGCCAGCAGCACGACCGGGGGGCGAAGTGGCTACACCTTC; CDR3 protein: CASSTTGGRSGYTF; V gene: TRBV4-1; J gene: TRBJ1-2; D gene: -; clone size: -
CDR3 DNA: TGTGCCAGCAGGGGTTACAGAAACACAGATACGCAGTATTTT; CDR3 protein: CASRGYRNTDTQYF; V gene: TRBV6-5; J gene: TRBJ2-3; D gene: -; clone size: -
CDR3 DNA: TGCGCCAGCAGCCAAGTCAGACAGGGGGCCGACTATGGCTACACCTTC; CDR3 protein: CASSQVRQGADYGYTF; V gene: TRBV4-1; J gene: TRBJ1-2; D gene: TRBD1; clone size: -
CDR3 DNA: TGTGCCAGCAGCCCCGGAGGAGCGGGGGAGCAGTACTTC; CDR3 protein: CASSPGGAGEQYF; V gene: TRBV7-9; J gene: TRBJ2-7; D gene: TRBD2; clone size: -
CDR3 DNA: TGTGCCAGCAGCGAGGGGGGTTCTGGAAACACCATATATTTT; CDR3 protein: CASSEGGSGNTIYF; V gene: TRBV9; J gene: TRBJ1-3; D gene: -; clone size: -
CDR3 DNA: TGTGCCAGCTCCCCTAGCACAGATACGCAGTATTTT; CDR3 protein: CASSPSTDTQYF; V gene: TRBV18; J gene: TRBJ2-3; D gene: -; clone size: -
CDR3 DNA: TGCGCCAGCAGCCAATTTTGGGCCAGCAATCAGCCCCAGCATTTT; CDR3 protein: CASSQFWASNQPQHF; V gene: TRBV4-1; J gene: TRBJ1-5; D gene: -; clone size: -
CDR3 DNA: TGTGCCAGCAGCGTAGCGGGGGGTGCAACTAATGAAAAACTGTTTTTT; CDR3 protein: CASSVAGGATNEKLFF; V gene: TRBV9; J gene: TRBJ1-4; D gene: -; clone size: -
CDR3 DNA: TGTGCCAGCAGTAGGACAGGGGAGAACACCGGGGAGCTGTTTTTT; CDR3 protein: CASSRTGENTGELFF; V gene: TRBV6-5; J gene: TRBJ2-2; D gene: TRBD1; clone size: -
CDR3 DNA: TGTGCCAGCAGTGAATATCGGGAATGGACTGAAGCTTTCTTT; CDR3 protein: CASSEYREWTEAFF; V gene: TRBV2; J gene: TRBJ1-1; D gene: -; clone size: -
CDR3 DNA: TGCGCCAGCAGGGGCCTGTTGGGACAGAACTATGGCTACACCTTC; CDR3 protein: CASRGLLGQNYGYTF; V gene: TRBV10-2; J gene: TRBJ1-2; D gene: TRBD1; clone size: -
CDR3 DNA: TGCGCCAGCAGCCAGCCTACAGGGATTGAGGAAAAACTGTTTTTT; CDR3 protein: CASSQPTGIEEKLFF; V gene: TRBV4-1; J gene: TRBJ1-4; D gene: -; clone size: -
CDR3 DNA: TGCGCCAGCAGCCAAGATAACACAGTAAGGGAAAAACTGTTTTTT; CDR3 protein: CASSQDNTVREKLFF; V gene: TRBV4-1; J gene: TRBJ1-4; D gene: -; clone size: -
CDR3 DNA: TGTGCCAGCAGCCCACGGACAGGGGACCACGAGCAGTACTTC; CDR3 protein: CASSPRTGDHEQYF; V gene: TRBV6-4; J gene: TRBJ2-7; D gene: TRBD1; clone size: -
CDR3 DNA: TGTGCCACCCCAATCTTGGGGTCCGCCTACGAGCAGTACTTC; CDR3 protein: CATPILGSAYEQYF; V gene: TRBV6-1; J gene: TRBJ2-7; D gene: -; clone size: -
CDR3 DNA: TGCGCCAGCAGCCCCGTCCAGGGCATGAACACTGAAGCTTTCTTT; CDR3 protein: CASSPVQGMNTEAFF; V gene: TRBV4-1; J gene: TRBJ1-1; D gene: -; clone size: -
CDR3 DNA: TGTGCCAGCAGCTTATTTGCTAGCGGGGGGAGCTCCTACAATGAGCAGTTCTTC; CDR3 protein: CASSLFASGGSSYNEQFF; V gene: TRBV11-1; J gene: TRBJ2-1; D gene: TRBD2; clone size: -
CDR3 DNA: TGTGCCAGCTCACCCCCGGCAGACTCCGAGCAGTACTTC; CDR3 protein: CASSPPADSEQYF; V gene: TRBV18; J gene: TRBJ2-7; D gene: -; clone size: -
CDR3 DNA: TGCGCCAGCAGCTGGGTGGCAGGACTCTCTGGAAACACCATATATTTT; CDR3 protein: CASSWVAGLSGNTIYF; V gene: TRBV5-1; J gene: TRBJ1-3; D gene: -; clone size: -
CDR3 DNA: TGCGCCAGCAGCTTAGGGACAGCTTTAGCCTACGAGCAGTACTTC; CDR3 protein: CASSLGTALAYEQYF; V gene: TRBV5-1; J gene: TRBJ2-7; D gene: TRBD1; clone size: -
CDR3 DNA: TGTGCCAGCAGCCAACCCCCCCACTACGAGCAGTACTTC; CDR3 protein: CASSQPPHYEQYF; V gene: TRBV13; J gene: TRBJ2-7; D gene: -; clone size: -
CDR3 DNA: TGCGCCAGCCCTGAGCCCGGGACCTACACCGGGGAGCTGTTTTTT; CDR3 protein: CASPEPGTYTGELFF; V gene: TRBV4-1; J gene: TRBJ2-2; D gene: -; clone size: -
CDR3 DNA: TGTGCCAGCAGCTTGGCCTTACGCTACGAGCAGTACTTC; CDR3 protein: CASSLALRYEQYF; V gene: TRBV5-4; J gene: TRBJ2-7; D gene: -; clone size: -
CDR3 DNA: TGTGCCAGCAGCCCCCCTCCGGGACAGGTTCCCTACGAGCAGTACTTC; CDR3 protein: CASSPPPGQVPYEQYF; V gene: TRBV7-9; J gene: TRBJ2-7; D gene: TRBD1; clone size: -
CDR3 DNA: TGTGCCAGCAGCTCCCGACTCTATAATTACAATGAGCAGTTCTTC; CDR3 protein: CASSSRLYNYNEQFF; V gene: TRBV13; J gene: TRBJ2-1; D gene: -; clone size: -
CDR3 DNA: TGTGCCAGCAGCTTACGGGGCCCTGGGGAGACCCAGTACTTC; CDR3 protein: CASSLRGPGETQYF; V gene: TRBV11-3; J gene: TRBJ2-5; D gene: -; clone size: -
CDR3 DNA: TGTGCCAGCAGCTTAGTGTTGTCGGGACAGGGGGCTTTCTTT; CDR3 protein: CASSLVLSGQGAFF; V gene: TRBV7-9; J gene: TRBJ1-1; D gene: TRBD1; clone size: -
CDR3 DNA: TGTGCCAGCAGTTCTCACCAAGGGGTCCCCACAGATACGCAGTATTTT; CDR3 protein: CASSSHQGVPTDTQYF; V gene: TRBV27; J gene: TRBJ2-3; D gene: -; clone size: -
CDR3 DNA: TGTGCCAGCAGTCTAGTTTACACAGATACGCAGTATTTT; CDR3 protein: CASSLVYTDTQYF; V gene: TRBV28; J gene: TRBJ2-3; D gene: -; clone size: once
CDR3 DNA: TGCGCCAGCAGCTTGGAAGGGGGAGGGGACACTGAAGCTTTCTTT; CDR3 protein: CASSLEGGGDTEAFF; V gene: TRBV5-1; J gene: TRBJ1-1; D gene: -; clone size: -
CDR3 DNA: TGTGCCAGCAGCTTAGACATCCGGACCTACGAGCAGTACTTC; CDR3 protein: CASSLDIRTYEQYF; V gene: TRBV11-2; J gene: TRBJ2-7; D gene: -; clone size: -
CDR3 DNA: TGTGCCAGCAGCCAAGCGTTACAGGGTGTCGACGAGCAGTACTTC; CDR3 protein: CASSQALQGVDEQYF; V gene: TRBV4-2; J gene: TRBJ2-7; D gene: -; clone size: -
CDR3 DNA: TGTGCCAGCAGCTCTTTGGACAGGGAGGGAGAAAAACTGTTTTTT; CDR3 protein: CASSSLDREGEKLFF; V gene: TRBV7-9; J gene: TRBJ1-4; D gene: TRBD1; clone size: -
CDR3 DNA: TGTGCCAGCAGCTTAGTCAGGGTAGATACGCAGTATTTT; CDR3 protein: CASSLVRVDTQYF; V gene: TRBV11-2; J gene: TRBJ2-3; D gene: -; clone size: -
CDR3 DNA: TGTGCCAGCAGCCCCGGGCAGAATAGCAATCAGCCCCAGCATTTT; CDR3 protein: CASSPGQNSNQPQHF; V gene: TRBV7-8; J gene: TRBJ1-5; D gene: -; clone size: -